This T cell receptor beta chain originates from a study of shared clonotypes between healthy human individuals. Study context: In total, the donors were two women and three men aged 18 to 49. Study findings and constraints: Estimated richness values were generally larger in naive subsets than in memory subsets.

Using immunoSEQ multiplex PCR, the repertoire was profiled, and TCRdb retains in-frame clones only, with some absent. The sample lists some 1.1 million clones, approximately 77% seen once, with approximately 0.9% in the top ten. As regards this clone: The antigen is unknown.

The sample was memory CD4+ T cells from PBMCs. The subset was: CD45RA-negative fraction. The clonotype comes from a man between 18 and 29 years old in good health. Some clones in this sample may be carry-over from other donors' samples.

CDR3 sequence: CASSVGEGSGANVLTF. In DNA, the CDR3 is TGTGCCAGCAGCGTAGGGGAGGGCTCTGGGGCCAACGTCCTGACTTTC. The chain combines TRBV9 with TRBJ2-6; the match to TRBD2 covers 7 bases. J lost 0 bases, V lost 0 bases, and 0 bases had no gene match. This CDR3 region has 16 residues. CDR1 and CDR2 from the germline V gene are SGDLS and YYNGEE.